The T cell receptor beta chain described here comes from a study of cytomegalovirus exposure and HLA in healthy donors. Points from the study as a whole: Within the data, a cluster of highly shared sequence variants was likely a sequencing artifact.

Comment on this clone: Its antigen is unknown.

This CDR3 is 16 amino acids long. Trimming shortened V by 1 base and J by 3 bases, and 10 bases separated the two germline ends. Germline lookup yields CDR1 KGHSH and CDR2 LQKENI. The PCR used 60 Vbeta and 13 Jbeta primers. Assay used: immunoSEQ multiplex PCR; TCRdb lists only in-frame clones, some missing. The table has a few hundred thousand clones, around 81% seen once. This receptor was taken from a woman aged 45-65 years in good health and CMV-seropositive. The sample was PBMCs. J is TRBJ1-6 and V is TRBV18; D is ambiguous. The CDR3 sequence: CASSPLATDYNSPLHF. CDR3 in DNA: TGTGCCAGCTCACCACTAGCCACCGACTATAATTCACCCCTCCACTTT.